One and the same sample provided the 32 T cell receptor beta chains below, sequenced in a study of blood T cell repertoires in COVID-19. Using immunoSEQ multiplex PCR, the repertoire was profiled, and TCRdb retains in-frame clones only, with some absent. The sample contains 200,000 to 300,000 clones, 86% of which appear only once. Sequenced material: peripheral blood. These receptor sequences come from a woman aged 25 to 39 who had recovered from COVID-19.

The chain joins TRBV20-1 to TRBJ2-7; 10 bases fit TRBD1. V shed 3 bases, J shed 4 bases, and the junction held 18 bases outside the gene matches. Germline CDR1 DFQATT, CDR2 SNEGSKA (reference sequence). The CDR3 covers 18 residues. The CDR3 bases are TGCAGTGCTAGTGACTTACTCTTGACCGGGACAGGGGAATACGAGCAGTACTTC. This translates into CSASDLLLTGTGEYEQYF.

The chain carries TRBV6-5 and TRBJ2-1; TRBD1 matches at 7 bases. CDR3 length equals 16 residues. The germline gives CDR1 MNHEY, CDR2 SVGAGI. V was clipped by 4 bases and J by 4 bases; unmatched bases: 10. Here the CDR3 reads CASSSPLGQPYNEQFF. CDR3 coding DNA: TGTGCCAGCAGTTCCCCCTTGGGACAGCCTTACAATGAGCAGTTCTTC.

CDR3 sequence (DNA): TGTGCCAGTAGTATTACCGGGGGATCACAAGAGACCCAGTACTTC. Translation gives CASSITGGSQETQYF. The chain combines TRBV19 with TRBJ2-5; the D gene is possibly TRBD2 (6 bases). The V end lost 3 bases, the J end lost 2 bases, and 13 bases lay between the germline ends. CDR1 is LNHDA, CDR2 SQIVND, per germline (reference sequence). This CDR3 has 15 residues.

The CDR3 loop reads CASSKGGGVNEQYF. CDR3 nucleotides: TGTGCCAGCAGCAAGGGAGGAGGGGTTAACGAGCAGTACTTC. The V gene is TRBV27, the J gene TRBJ2-7; D perhaps matches TRBD2 (6 bases). The CDR3 contains 14 residues. The germline V gene has CDR1 MNHEY and CDR2 SMNVEV (reference sequence). The germline V and J ends were trimmed by 6 bases and 5 bases, with 17 bases remaining between them.

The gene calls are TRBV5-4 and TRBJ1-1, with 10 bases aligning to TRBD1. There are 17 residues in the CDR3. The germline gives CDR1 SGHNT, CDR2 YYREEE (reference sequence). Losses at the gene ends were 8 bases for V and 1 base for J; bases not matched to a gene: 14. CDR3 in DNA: TGTGCCAGAGGAAGCTCCGGGACAGGGGATACGAACACTGAAGCTTTCTTT. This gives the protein CARGSSGTGDTNTEAFF.

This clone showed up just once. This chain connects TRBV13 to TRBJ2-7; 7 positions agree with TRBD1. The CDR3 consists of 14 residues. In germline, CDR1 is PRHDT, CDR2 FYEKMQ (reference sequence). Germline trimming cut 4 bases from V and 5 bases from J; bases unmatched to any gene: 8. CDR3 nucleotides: TGTGCCAGCAGCTCCCCGGGACAGTTCCACGAGCAGTACTTC. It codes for CASSSPGQFHEQYF.

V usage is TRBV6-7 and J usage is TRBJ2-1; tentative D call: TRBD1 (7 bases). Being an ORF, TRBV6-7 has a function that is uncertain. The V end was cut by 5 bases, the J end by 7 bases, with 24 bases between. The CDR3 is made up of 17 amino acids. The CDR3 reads CASSEKRAEGASNEQFF. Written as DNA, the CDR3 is TGTGCCAGCAGTGAGAAGCGCGCGGAGGGGGCCAGTAATGAGCAGTTCTTC.

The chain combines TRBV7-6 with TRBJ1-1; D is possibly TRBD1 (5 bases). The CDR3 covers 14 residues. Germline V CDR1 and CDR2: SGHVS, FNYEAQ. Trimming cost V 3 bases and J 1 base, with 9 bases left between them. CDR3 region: CASSLGGKNTEAFF. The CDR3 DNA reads TGTGCCAGCAGCTTGGGGGGGAAGAACACTGAAGCTTTCTTT.

The CDR3 is CAIQQESVKGYTF. Written as DNA, the CDR3 is TGTGCCATTCAACAGGAATCCGTAAAGGGCTACACCTTC. This chain connects TRBV10-3 to TRBJ1-2; D is perhaps TRBD1 (5 bases). The CDR3 length is 13 residues. V lost 9 bases and J 8 bases, leaving 19 bases between the germline ends. Germline V gene sequence: CDR1 ENHRY, CDR2 SYGVKD.

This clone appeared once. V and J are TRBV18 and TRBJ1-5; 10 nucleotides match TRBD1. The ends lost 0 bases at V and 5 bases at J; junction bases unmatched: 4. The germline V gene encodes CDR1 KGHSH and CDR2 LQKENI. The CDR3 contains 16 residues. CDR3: CASSPPGQGPYQPQHF. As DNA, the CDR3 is TGTGCCAGCTCACCACCGGGACAGGGGCCCTATCAGCCCCAGCATTTT.

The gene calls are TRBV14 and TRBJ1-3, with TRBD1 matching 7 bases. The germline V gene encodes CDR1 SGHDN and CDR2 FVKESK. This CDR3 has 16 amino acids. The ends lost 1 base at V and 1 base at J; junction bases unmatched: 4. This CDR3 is CASSQALQGSGNTIYF. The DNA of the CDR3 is TGTGCCAGCAGCCAAGCATTACAGGGGTCTGGAAACACCATATATTTT.

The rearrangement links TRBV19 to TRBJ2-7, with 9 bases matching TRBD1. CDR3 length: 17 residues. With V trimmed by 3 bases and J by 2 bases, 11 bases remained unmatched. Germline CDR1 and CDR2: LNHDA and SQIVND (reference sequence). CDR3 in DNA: TGTGCCAGTAGTATGAGGGGTAAAGGACAGGGGACCTACGAGCAGTACTTC. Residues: CASSMRGKGQGTYEQYF.

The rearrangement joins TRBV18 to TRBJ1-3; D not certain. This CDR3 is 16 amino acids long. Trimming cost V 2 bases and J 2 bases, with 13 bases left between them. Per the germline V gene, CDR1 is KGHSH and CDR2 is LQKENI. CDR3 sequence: CASSPFANTAGNTIYF. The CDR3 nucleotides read TGTGCCAGCTCACCATTTGCGAATACCGCTGGAAACACCATATATTTT.

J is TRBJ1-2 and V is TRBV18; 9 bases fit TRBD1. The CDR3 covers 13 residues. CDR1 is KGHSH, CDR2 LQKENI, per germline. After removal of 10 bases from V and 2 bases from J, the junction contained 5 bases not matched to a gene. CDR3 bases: TGTGCCACCTCCGGACAGGGGAACTATGGCTACACCTTC. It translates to CATSGQGNYGYTF.

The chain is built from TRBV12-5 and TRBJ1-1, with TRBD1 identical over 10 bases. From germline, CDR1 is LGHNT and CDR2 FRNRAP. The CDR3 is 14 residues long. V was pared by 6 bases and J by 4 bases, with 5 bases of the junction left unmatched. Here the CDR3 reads CASGIGDRGTEAFF. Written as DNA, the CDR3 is TGTGCTAGTGGCATTGGGGACAGGGGCACTGAAGCTTTCTTT. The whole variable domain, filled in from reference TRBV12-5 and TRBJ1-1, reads DARVTQTPRHKVTEMGQEVTMRCQPILGHNTVFWYRQTMMQGLELLAYFRNRAPLDDSGMPKDRFSAEMPDATLATLKIQPSEPRDSAVYFCASGIGDRGTEAFFGQGTRLTVV.

Here the CDR3 reads CASSAGTSGGSTDTQYF. DNA for the CDR3: TGTGCCAGCAGCGCAGGCACTAGCGGGGGGAGCACAGATACGCAGTATTTT. The V call is TRBV9, the J call TRBJ2-3; 12 bases agree with TRBD2. Trimming removed 3 bases from V and 0 bases from J; junction bases left unmatched: 5. Germline V lookup: CDR1 SGDLS, CDR2 YYNGEE. The CDR3 consists of 17 residues.

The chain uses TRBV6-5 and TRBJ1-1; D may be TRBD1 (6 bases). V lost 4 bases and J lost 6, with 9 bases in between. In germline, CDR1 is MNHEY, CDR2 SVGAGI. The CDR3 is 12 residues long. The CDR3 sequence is CASSSGAPEAFF. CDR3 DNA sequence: TGTGCCAGCAGTTCAGGGGCCCCTGAAGCTTTCTTT.

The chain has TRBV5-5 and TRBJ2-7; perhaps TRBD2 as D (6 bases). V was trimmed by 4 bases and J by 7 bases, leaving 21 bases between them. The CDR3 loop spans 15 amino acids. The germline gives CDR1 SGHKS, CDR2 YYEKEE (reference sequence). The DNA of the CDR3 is TGTGCCAGCAGCGGAACTAGCTCTGATCGGATGGAGCAGTACTTC. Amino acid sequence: CASSGTSSDRMEQYF. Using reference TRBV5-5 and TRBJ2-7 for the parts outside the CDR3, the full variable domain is DAGVTQSPTHLIKTRGQQVTLRCSPISGHKSVSWYQQVLGQGPQFIFQYYEKEERGRGNFPDRFSARQFPNYSSELNVNALLLGDSALYLCASSGTSSDRMEQYFGPGTRLTVT.

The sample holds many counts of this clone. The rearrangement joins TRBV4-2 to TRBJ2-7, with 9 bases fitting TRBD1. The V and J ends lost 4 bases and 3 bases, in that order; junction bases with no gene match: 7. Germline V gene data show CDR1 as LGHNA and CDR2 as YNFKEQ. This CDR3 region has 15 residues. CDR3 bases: TGTGCCAGCAGCCCTCTTGGGACAGGGCACTACGAGCAGTACTTC. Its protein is CASSPLGTGHYEQYF.

The CDR3 spells CASSLDRGLVYEQYF. The CDR3 DNA reads as TGTGCCAGCAGCTTAGACAGGGGGTTGGTCTACGAGCAGTACTTC. This chain connects TRBV7-3 to TRBJ2-7; 9 bases align to TRBD1. The CDR3 sequence is 15 residues long. CDR1 and CDR2 from the germline V gene are SGHTA and FQGTGA. V shed 2 bases, J shed 3 bases, and the junction held 5 bases outside the gene matches.

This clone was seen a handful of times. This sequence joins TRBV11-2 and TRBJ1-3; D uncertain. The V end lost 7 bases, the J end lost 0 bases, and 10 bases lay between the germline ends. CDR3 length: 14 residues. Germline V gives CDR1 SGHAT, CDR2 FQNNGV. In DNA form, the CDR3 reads TGTGCCAGCACGGCGGGGTCCTCTGGAAACACCATATATTTT. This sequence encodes CASTAGSSGNTIYF.

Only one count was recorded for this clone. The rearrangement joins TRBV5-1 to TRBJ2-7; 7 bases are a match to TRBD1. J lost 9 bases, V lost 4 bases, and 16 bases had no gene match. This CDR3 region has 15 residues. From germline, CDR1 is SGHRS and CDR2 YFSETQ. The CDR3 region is CASSEGPGTAGGQYF. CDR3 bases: TGCGCCAGCAGCGAAGGCCCGGGGACAGCCGGCGGGCAGTACTTC.

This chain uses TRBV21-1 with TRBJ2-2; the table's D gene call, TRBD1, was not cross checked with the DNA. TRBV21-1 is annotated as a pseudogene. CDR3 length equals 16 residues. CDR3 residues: CASGWRDRGFTGELFF. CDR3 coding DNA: TGTGCCAGCGGTTGGCGGGACAGGGGTTTTACCGGGGAGCTGTTTTTT.

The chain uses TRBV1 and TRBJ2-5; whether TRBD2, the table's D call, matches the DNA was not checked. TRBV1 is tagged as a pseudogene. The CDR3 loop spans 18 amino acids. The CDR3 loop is CTSSQEERLAGSKETQYF. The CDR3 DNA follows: TGCACCAGCAGCCAAGAAGAGAGACTAGCGGGATCTAAAGAGACCCAGTACTTC.

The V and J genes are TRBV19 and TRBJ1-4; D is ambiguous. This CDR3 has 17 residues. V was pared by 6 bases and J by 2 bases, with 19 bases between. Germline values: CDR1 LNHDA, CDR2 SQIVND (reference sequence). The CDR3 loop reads CASRTTERHVTNEKLFF. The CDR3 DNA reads TGTGCCAGTAGAACAACGGAACGACATGTTACTAATGAAAAACTGTTTTTT.

CDR3 in DNA: TGTGCCAGCAGCGTGGGGCAGGGGCCCTACAATGAGCAGTTCTTC. Translating gives CASSVGQGPYNEQFF. The chain links TRBV9 to TRBJ2-1; D possibly corresponds to TRBD1 (6 bases). This CDR3 has 15 residues. The germline gives CDR1 SGDLS, CDR2 YYNGEE. V dropped 2 bases and J dropped 2 bases, with 11 bases sitting between them. The whole variable domain, filled in from reference TRBV9 and TRBJ2-1, reads DSGVTQTPKHLITATGQRVTLRCSPRSGDLSVYWYQQSLDQGLQFLIQYYNGEERAKGNILERFSAQQFPDLHSELNLSSLELGDSALYFCASSVGQGPYNEQFFGPGTRLTVL.

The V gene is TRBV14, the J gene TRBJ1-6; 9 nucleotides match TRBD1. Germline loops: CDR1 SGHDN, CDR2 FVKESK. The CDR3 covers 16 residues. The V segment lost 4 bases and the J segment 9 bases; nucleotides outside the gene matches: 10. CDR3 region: CASSLLPGQGTSPLHF. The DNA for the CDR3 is TGTGCCAGCAGCCTCCTACCGGGACAGGGCACTTCACCCCTCCACTTT.

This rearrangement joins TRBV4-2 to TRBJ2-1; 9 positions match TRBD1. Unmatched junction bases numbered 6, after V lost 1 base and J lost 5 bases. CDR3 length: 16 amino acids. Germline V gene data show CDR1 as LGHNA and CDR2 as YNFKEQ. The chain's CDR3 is CASSQAGTGNDNEQFF. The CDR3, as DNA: TGTGCCAGCAGCCAAGCCGGGACAGGGAACGACAATGAGCAGTTCTTC.

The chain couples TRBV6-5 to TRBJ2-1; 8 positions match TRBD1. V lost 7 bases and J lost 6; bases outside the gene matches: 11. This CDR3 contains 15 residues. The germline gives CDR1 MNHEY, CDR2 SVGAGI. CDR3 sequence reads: CASNGGGQGGNEQFF. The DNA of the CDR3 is TGTGCCAGCAATGGGGGCGGACAGGGAGGCAATGAGCAGTTCTTC.

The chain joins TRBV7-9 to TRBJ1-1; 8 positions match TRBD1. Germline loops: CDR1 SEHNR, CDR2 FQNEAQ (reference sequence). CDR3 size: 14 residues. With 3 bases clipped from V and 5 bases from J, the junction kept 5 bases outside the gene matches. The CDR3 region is CASSFGQGETEAFF. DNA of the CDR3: TGTGCCAGCAGCTTTGGACAGGGAGAAACTGAAGCTTTCTTT.

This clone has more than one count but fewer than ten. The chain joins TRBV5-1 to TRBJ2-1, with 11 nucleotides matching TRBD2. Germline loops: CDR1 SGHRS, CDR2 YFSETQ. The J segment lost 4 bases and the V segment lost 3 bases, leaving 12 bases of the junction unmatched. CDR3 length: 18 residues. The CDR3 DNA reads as TGCGCCAGCAGCTGGGGGTCCCTAGCGGGGGGTCTTTACAATGAGCAGTTCTTC. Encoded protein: CASSWGSLAGGLYNEQFF.

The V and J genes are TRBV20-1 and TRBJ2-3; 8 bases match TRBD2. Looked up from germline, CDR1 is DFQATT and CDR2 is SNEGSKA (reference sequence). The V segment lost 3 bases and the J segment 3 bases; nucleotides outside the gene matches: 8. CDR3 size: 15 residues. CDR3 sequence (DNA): TGCAGTGCTAGTAGCTTGTCGGGGGGGACAGATACGCAGTATTTT. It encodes CSASSLSGGTDTQYF.